Sequencing of this TCR beta chain was carried out in a study of cytomegalovirus exposure and HLA in healthy donors. Study-level points and caveats: A reported reduction in N-insertions relative to the approximately 640-donor mean was seen in an Asian-associated ancestry cluster in a later analysis. On later analysis, the bulk of CMV-associated TCR beta chains appeared to be HLA-restricted.

Germline values: CDR1 LNHNV, CDR2 YYDKDF (reference sequence). This CDR3 has 17 residues. V lost 3 bases and J 0 bases, leaving 15 bases between the germline ends. PCR involved 60 Vbeta and 13 Jbeta primers. The data were produced by immunoSEQ multiplex PCR, yet TCRdb's version contains in-frame clones alone and is incomplete. This table holds around 250,000 clones, around 80% found once. This clone was recorded a few times. Its target is not known. Material for sequencing was PBMCs. This chain links TRBV15 with TRBJ1-3; perhaps TRBD1 as D (5 bases). The source of this sequence is a woman aged 60 to 75 in good health and CMV-seropositive. DNA of the CDR3: TGTGCCACCAGCAGGCCTAGGGCAGGGCGCTCTGGAAACACCATATATTTT. Amino acids: CATSRPRAGRSGNTIYF.